What follows are 10 T cell receptor beta chains derived from one specimen sequenced in a study of CXCR4 blockade with PD-1 therapy in pancreatic cancer. The method was immunoSEQ multiplex PCR; TCRdb's version includes in-frame clones alone and lacks a portion of them. The sample has about 3,500 clones; around 50% are singletons. The sequenced sample was tumor tissue. Receptors were obtained from a human donor with pancreatic ductal adenocarcinoma.

This clone has ten or more counts. This chain uses TRBV6-8 with TRBJ2-7; a possible D gene is TRBD2 (6 bases). This CDR3 region has 14 residues. Germline lookup yields CDR1 MNHGY and CDR2 SAAAGT. V lost 8 bases and J lost 2, with 16 bases in between. The CDR3 sequence: CASPAGTLAYEQYF. CDR3 nucleotides: TGTGCCAGCCCCGCCGGGACTCTTGCCTACGAGCAGTACTTC.

DNA of the CDR3: TGTGCCAGTAGTATCTCAAGCGCCCAAGAGACCCAGTACTTC. This gives the protein CASSISSAQETQYF. This chain connects TRBV19 to TRBJ2-5; no reliable D call. The CDR3 has 14 residues. V shed 3 bases and J shed 1 base, with 9 bases lying between them. Germline-derived CDR1 and CDR2 are LNHDA and SQIVND (reference sequence).

This clone was counted between two and nine times. The chain is built from TRBV29-1 and TRBJ2-1, with 9 bases that match TRBD2. Germline CDR1 reads SQVTM; CDR2 reads ANQGSEA. The V gene end was trimmed by 3 bases and the J gene end by 5 bases; junction bases not matched to a gene: 11. The CDR3 sequence is 16 residues long. This CDR3 reads CSVDGLREGQNNEQFF. Written as DNA, the CDR3 is TGCAGCGTTGACGGACTGCGGGAGGGCCAAAACAATGAGCAGTTCTTC.

The rearrangement joins TRBV18 to TRBJ2-5; TRBD1 is a possible D gene (6 bases). CDR3 length: 15 amino acids. Germline CDR1 and CDR2: KGHSH and LQKENI. V lost 2 bases and J lost 2, with 12 bases in between. CDR3 amino acids: CASSPRFQGQETQYF. DNA for the CDR3: TGTGCCAGCTCACCAAGGTTCCAGGGGCAAGAGACCCAGTACTTC.

This chain links TRBV10-2 with TRBJ2-7, with D perhaps assigned TRBD1 or TRBD2 (5 bases each). V lost 6 bases and J lost 1, with 13 bases in between. Per the germline V gene, CDR1 is WSHSY and CDR2 is SAAADI. This CDR3 spans 14 amino acids. The CDR3 reads CASRGPIPSYEQYF. Written as DNA, the CDR3 is TGCGCCAGCAGGGGACCGATTCCGTCCTACGAGCAGTACTTC.

This sequence joins TRBV29-1 and TRBJ2-7; unclear D gene. This CDR3 region has 12 residues. The V end was cut by 4 bases, the J end by 4 bases, with 11 bases between. CDR1 and CDR2 from the germline V gene are SQVTM and ANQGSEA. CDR3 region: CSVASGAYEQYF. Written as DNA, the CDR3 is TGCAGCGTTGCCTCCGGAGCATACGAGCAGTACTTC.

This chain links TRBV19 with TRBJ2-4, with 7 bases that match TRBD1. Unmatched junction bases numbered 9, after V lost 5 bases and J lost 8 bases. Germline V lookup: CDR1 LNHDA, CDR2 SQIVND (reference sequence). CDR3 length: 14 residues. The CDR3 protein is CASSLQGVGYIQYF. The CDR3 region has the DNA TGTGCCAGTAGTCTCCAGGGGGTAGGGTACATTCAGTACTTC. Filled out from reference TRBV19 and TRBJ2-4, the complete variable domain reads DGGITQSPKYLFRKEGQNVTLSCEQNLNHDAMYWYRQDPGQGLRLIYYSQIVNDFQKGDIAEGYSVSREKKESFPLTVTSAQKNPTAFYLCASSLQGVGYIQYFGAGTRLSVL.

This clone was counted only a few times. The V gene is TRBV9, the J gene TRBJ2-7; D may be TRBD2 (6 bases). The V gene lost 5 bases and the J gene lost 5 bases, with 17 bases spanning the gap. This CDR3 is built from 14 residues. Germline CDR1 SGDLS, CDR2 YYNGEE. As DNA, the CDR3 is TGTGCCAGCAGTGTTCGACGGGGGAAGGACGAGCAGTACTTC. Residues: CASSVRRGKDEQYF.

Points on this clone: Its ends do not fully match the called genes, so a read error is possible. The rearrangement uses TRBV6-8 and TRBJ2-1, with D possibly matching TRBD1 (5 bases). This CDR3 has 14 amino acids. From germline, CDR1 is MNHGY and CDR2 SAAAGT. The CDR3 DNA follows: TGTGCCATCAGTGTGCCCTCAAGGGGCAATGAGCAGTTCTTC. It codes for CAISVPSRGNEQFF.

By sample share, this clone is medium-sized. The V gene is TRBV4-1, the J gene TRBJ2-7; D might be TRBD1 (5 bases). V was cut by 3 bases and J by 5 bases, with 11 bases left in between. The length of the CDR3 is 13 residues. From germline, CDR1 is MGHRA and CDR2 YSYEKL. Here the CDR3 reads CASSHYQGNEQYF. DNA of the CDR3: TGCGCCAGCAGCCACTACCAGGGTAACGAGCAGTACTTC.